The 9 T cell receptor beta chains below all came from one sample that was sequenced in a study of spatial heterogeneity in lung cancer. Described time point: blood at routine non-recurrence follow-up after resection. MiXCR, run by TCRdb on the 5' RACE reads, gives a single entry per CDR3 protein. The sample includes approximately 100,000 distinct CDR3 sequences, approximately 19% seen only once; the top ten take just over 20%. The sample here was PBMCs, taken at follow-up. The receptors stem from a male donor with early-stage non-small cell lung cancer.

This clonotype has more than one count but fewer than ten. The chain uses TRBV29-1 and TRBJ2-6; D remains ambiguous. CDR1 is SQVTM, CDR2 ANQGSEA, per germline. V shed 4 bases and J shed 1 base, with 5 bases lying between them. The CDR3 extends over 13 amino acids. Written as DNA, the CDR3 is TGCAGCGTTGCTGAATCTGGGGCCAACGTCCTGACTTTC. It yields the protein CSVAESGANVLTF.

This clonotype was observed a few times. CDR3 region: CASSYGGLDNEQFF. For the CDR3, the DNA is TGTGCCAGCAGTTATGGCGGACTAGACAATGAGCAGTTCTTC. The J gene is TRBJ2-1, the V gene TRBV6-6, with 7 bases lining up with TRBD2. The CDR3 loop spans 14 amino acids. V gave up 3 bases and J gave up 5 bases; unmatched junction bases: 4. CDR1 and CDR2 (germline): MNHNY, SVGAGI (reference sequence).

CDR3 coding DNA: TGTGCCAGCAGTTCCTATCTTGCCGGGGTGAACACTGAAGCTTTCTTT. Its translation: CASSSYLAGVNTEAFF. This sequence joins TRBV27 and TRBJ1-1; no firm D call. Trimming took 4 bases from V and 0 from J, leaving 15 bases between them. Germline CDR1 reads MNHEY; CDR2 reads SMNVEV (reference sequence). CDR3 size: 16 residues.

This clonotype is a singleton in its sample. The chain is built from TRBV2 and TRBJ2-1; 7 positions match TRBD1. V trimming: 7 bases; J trimming: 4 bases; junction bases outside the gene matches: 4. Germline V gives CDR1 SNHLY, CDR2 FYNNEI. The CDR3 consists of 13 residues. The CDR3 DNA is TGTGCCAGCATGTTACAGGGGTACAATGAGCAGTTCTTC. Translating it yields CASMLQGYNEQFF.

This chain connects TRBV7-9 to TRBJ2-5; D call uncertain. The V gene lost 3 bases and the J gene lost 3 bases, with 5 bases spanning the gap. Germline CDR1 is SEHNR and CDR2 is FQNEAQ (reference sequence). There are 12 residues in the CDR3. CDR3 nucleotide sequence: TGTGCCAGCAGCTTCAACAAAGAGACCCAGTACTTC. Protein product: CASSFNKETQYF.

This clonotype was counted many times. The chain has TRBV7-6 and TRBJ1-1; D is undetermined. The germline V gene has CDR1 SGHVS and CDR2 FNYEAQ. The length of the CDR3 is 13 residues. Trimming shortened V by 5 bases and J by 5 bases, and 12 bases separated the two germline ends. The DNA for the CDR3 is TGTGCCAGCAGCCAAACCTTGACTACTGAAGCTTTCTTT. It specifies CASSQTLTTEAFF.

This clonotype was seen repeatedly, ten times or more. The chain joins TRBV4-2 to TRBJ2-1; D possibly corresponds to TRBD2 (6 bases). The CDR3 totals 15 residues. Germline V gene lookup returns CDR1 LGHNA and CDR2 YNFKEQ. Trimming pared 5 bases from V and 1 base from J, leaving 12 bases between. This CDR3 reads CASSKSSVSYNEQFF. CDR3 in DNA: TGTGCCAGCAGCAAATCTAGCGTATCCTACAATGAGCAGTTCTTC.

This clonotype was found a few times. This sequence joins TRBV5-1 and TRBJ2-5; D is uncertain. The V end was cut by 3 bases, the J end by 1 base, with 10 bases between. Germline values: CDR1 SGHRS, CDR2 YFSETQ. This CDR3 is built from 14 residues. The CDR3 coding sequence is TGCGCCAGCAGCTCCCGTCTGATCCAAGAGACCCAGTACTTC. Its protein is CASSSRLIQETQYF.

This chain connects TRBV3-1 to TRBJ2-7, with 10 bases that match TRBD1. The CDR3 spans 13 residues. Germline CDR1 reads LGHDT; CDR2 reads YNNKEL (reference sequence). The ends lost 5 bases at V and 6 bases at J; junction bases unmatched: 4. The CDR3 coding sequence is TGTGCCAGCAGCTACGGGACAGGGGCCGAGCAGTACTTC. This sequence encodes CASSYGTGAEQYF.